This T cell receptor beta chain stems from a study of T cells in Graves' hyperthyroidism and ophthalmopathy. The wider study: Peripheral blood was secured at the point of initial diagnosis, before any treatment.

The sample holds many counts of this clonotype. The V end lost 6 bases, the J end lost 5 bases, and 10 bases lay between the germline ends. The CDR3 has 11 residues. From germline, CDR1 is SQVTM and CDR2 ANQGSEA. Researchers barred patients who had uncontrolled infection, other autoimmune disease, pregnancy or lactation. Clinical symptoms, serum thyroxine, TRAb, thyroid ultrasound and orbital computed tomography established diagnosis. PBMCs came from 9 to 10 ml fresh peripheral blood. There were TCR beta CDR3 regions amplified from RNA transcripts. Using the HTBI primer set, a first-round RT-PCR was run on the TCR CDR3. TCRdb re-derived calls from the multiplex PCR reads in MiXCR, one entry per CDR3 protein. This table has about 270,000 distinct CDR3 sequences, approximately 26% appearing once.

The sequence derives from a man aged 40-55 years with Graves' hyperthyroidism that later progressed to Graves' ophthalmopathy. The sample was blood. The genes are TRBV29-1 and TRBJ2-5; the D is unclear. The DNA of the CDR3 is TGCAGCGTGCCCAGATTGGAGACCCAGTACTTC. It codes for CSVPRLETQYF.